Listed below are T cell receptor beta chains from one sample, sequenced in a study of response to subunit inactivated influenza vaccine. TCRdb processed the RT-PCR reads anew with MiXCR; each CDR3 protein has one entry. The sample holds roughly 620,000 distinct CDR3 sequences, 11% seen once. The data were also submitted as part of a second study, on T cells expressing NK-cell markers.

The sample here was PBMCs from blood, taken on the day of vaccination. The receptor set was obtained from a man aged 50-60 years who received an inactivated influenza vaccine. CDR3s include the opening cysteine and the closing phenylalanine or tryptophan. The order of the fields is clone size, D gene, V gene, J gene, CDR3 DNA, CDR3 protein. A D gene is named only where the DNA matches it firmly. Size is omitted from some rows. Given values are once, few, many or a class for expanded clones.

abundance: NA; d_gene: TRBD1; v_gene: TRBV6-1; j_gene: TRBJ1-1; CDR3nt: TGTGCCAGCAGGTCGGGACAGCGGGCTGAAGCTTTCTTT; CDR3aa: CASRSGQRAEAFF
abundance: NA; d_gene: TRBD2; v_gene: TRBV7-2; j_gene: TRBJ2-1; CDR3nt: TGTGCCAGCAGCTTAGGGGAAGCGGGGGGTTACAATGAGCAGTTCTTC; CDR3aa: CASSLGEAGGYNEQFF
abundance: few; d_gene: NA; v_gene: TRBV7-6; j_gene: TRBJ2-2; CDR3nt: TGTGCCAGCAGCCCGGACTCCTTCAGGAACACCGGGGAGCTGTTTTTT; CDR3aa: CASSPDSFRNTGELFF
abundance: NA; d_gene: TRBD2; v_gene: TRBV6-1; j_gene: TRBJ2-2; CDR3nt: TGCGAAACGAGCGGGAGAGTGAACACCGGGGAGCTGTTTTTT; CDR3aa: CETSGRVNTGELFF
abundance: many; d_gene: NA; v_gene: TRBV28; j_gene: TRBJ2-7; CDR3nt: TGTGCCAGCAGTTTAGGCCAGCGGCAGTACTTC; CDR3aa: CASSLGQRQYF
abundance: few; d_gene: NA; v_gene: TRBV2; j_gene: TRBJ1-4; CDR3nt: TGTGCGAGGAGGGATAATGAAAAACTGTTTTTT; CDR3aa: CARRDNEKLFF
abundance: few; d_gene: TRBD1; v_gene: TRBV12-3/TRBV12-4; j_gene: TRBJ1-1; CDR3nt: TGTGCCAGCACCCAGACAGGGGGGAAGACTGAAGCTTTCTTT; CDR3aa: CASTQTGGKTEAFF
abundance: NA; d_gene: NA; v_gene: TRBV28; j_gene: TRBJ1-1; CDR3nt: TGTGCCAGCAGTTTTGGGGGGGCAGGCACTGAAGCTTTCTTT; CDR3aa: CASSFGGAGTEAFF
abundance: NA; d_gene: TRBD1; v_gene: TRBV9; j_gene: TRBJ1-2; CDR3nt: TGTGCCAGCAACCAGGGGGCGGTGGACTATGGCTACACCTTC; CDR3aa: CASNQGAVDYGYTF
abundance: many; d_gene: TRBD1; v_gene: TRBV28; j_gene: TRBJ2-7; CDR3nt: TGTGCCAGCAGTACCGGACAGGAATACGAGCAGTACTTC; CDR3aa: CASSTGQEYEQYF
abundance: many; d_gene: NA; v_gene: TRBV7-8; j_gene: TRBJ1-5; CDR3nt: TGTGCCAGCAGTCCCACCTTTAGCAGGGGCGCGAGCAATCAGCCCCAGCATTTT; CDR3aa: CASSPTFSRGASNQPQHF
abundance: NA; d_gene: NA; v_gene: TRBV5-1; j_gene: TRBJ1-1; CDR3nt: TGCGCCAGCAGCTTTGACGGGGGCGCTGAAGCTTTCTTT; CDR3aa: CASSFDGGAEAFF
abundance: NA; d_gene: NA; v_gene: TRBV7-9; j_gene: TRBJ2-2; CDR3nt: TGTGCCAGCAGCTTCGACGGACAGTTCACCGGGGAGCTGTTTTTT; CDR3aa: CASSFDGQFTGELFF
abundance: NA; d_gene: NA; v_gene: TRBV11-1; j_gene: TRBJ2-7; CDR3nt: TGTGCCAGCAGCTTAAGTTCGCCAGGGTTTCCTTTTCGTCGCTACGAGCAGTACTTC; CDR3aa: CASSLSSPGFPFRRYEQYF
abundance: few; d_gene: NA; v_gene: TRBV11-2; j_gene: TRBJ2-1; CDR3nt: TGTGCCAGCAGCTACCGGGACATTCTGTCCTACAATGAGCAGTTCTTC; CDR3aa: CASSYRDILSYNEQFF
abundance: NA; d_gene: TRBD1; v_gene: TRBV4-3; j_gene: TRBJ2-5; CDR3nt: TGCGCCAGCAGCCAAGGAGGGACCGGCAGGGGGGAGACCCAGTACTTC; CDR3aa: CASSQGGTGRGETQYF
abundance: many; d_gene: NA; v_gene: TRBV7-2; j_gene: TRBJ1-2; CDR3nt: TGTGCCAGCAGTTCGGGGGGCGGATCTAACTATGGCTACACCTTC; CDR3aa: CASSSGGGSNYGYTF
abundance: few; d_gene: TRBD2; v_gene: TRBV24-1; j_gene: TRBJ2-2; CDR3nt: TGTGCCACCAGGAGCGGGAGTCGGGCCGGGGAGCTGTTTTTT; CDR3aa: CATRSGSRAGELFF
abundance: many; d_gene: NA; v_gene: TRBV14; j_gene: TRBJ2-7; CDR3nt: TGTGCCAGCAGCCAAGCGCTCGCCTCCTACGAGCAGTACTTC; CDR3aa: CASSQALASYEQYF
abundance: NA; d_gene: TRBD2; v_gene: TRBV15; j_gene: TRBJ2-4; CDR3nt: TGTGCCACCAGCAGAGGTGGAGCGGGGATGAACATTCAGTACTTC; CDR3aa: CATSRGGAGMNIQYF
abundance: few; d_gene: NA; v_gene: TRBV14; j_gene: TRBJ2-1; CDR3nt: TGTGCCAGCAGCCAGTTTACTCACTCGGTCGGTTACAATGAGCAGTTCTTC; CDR3aa: CASSQFTHSVGYNEQFF
abundance: NA; d_gene: NA; v_gene: TRBV5-1; j_gene: TRBJ2-5; CDR3nt: TGCGCCAGCAACCTCGGGAGTCCCCAAGAGACCCAGTACTTC; CDR3aa: CASNLGSPQETQYF
abundance: NA; d_gene: NA; v_gene: TRBV7-8; j_gene: TRBJ1-1; CDR3nt: TGTGCCAGCAGCTTAGCCGGGGGGCGAAGTCCGAACACTGAAGCTTTCTTT; CDR3aa: CASSLAGGRSPNTEAFF
abundance: many; d_gene: NA; v_gene: TRBV12-3/TRBV12-4; j_gene: TRBJ2-3; CDR3nt: TGTGCCAGCAGTGCCTCTAGGGCCCATACGCAGTATTTT; CDR3aa: CASSASRAHTQYF
abundance: NA; d_gene: NA; v_gene: TRBV7-6; j_gene: TRBJ2-7; CDR3nt: TGTGCCAGCAGCTTAGGGGACCTGGCTGGCGAGCAGTACTTC; CDR3aa: CASSLGDLAGEQYF
abundance: NA; d_gene: NA; v_gene: TRBV7-9; j_gene: TRBJ2-7; CDR3nt: TGTGCCAGCAGCTTACCGCCGGAGCAGTACTTC; CDR3aa: CASSLPPEQYF
abundance: NA; d_gene: TRBD2; v_gene: TRBV7-2; j_gene: TRBJ2-2; CDR3nt: TGTGCCAGCAGCTTGACTAGACTAGCGGAGATCACCGGGGAGCTGTTTTTT; CDR3aa: CASSLTRLAEITGELFF
abundance: few; d_gene: TRBD1; v_gene: TRBV10-2; j_gene: TRBJ2-3; CDR3nt: TGCGCCAGCAGCCATGGAGGACAGGGGCCAGATACGCAGTATTTT; CDR3aa: CASSHGGQGPDTQYF
abundance: few; d_gene: NA; v_gene: TRBV4-2; j_gene: TRBJ1-2; CDR3nt: TGTGCCAGCAGCCAAGATTTTTTGTGGGGGCTCGATGGCTACACCTTC; CDR3aa: CASSQDFLWGLDGYTF
abundance: few; d_gene: NA; v_gene: TRBV4-2; j_gene: TRBJ2-1; CDR3nt: TGTGCCAGCAGCCCGCTGGGCAGGTCGACTTACAATGAGCAGTTCTTC; CDR3aa: CASSPLGRSTYNEQFF
abundance: few; d_gene: NA; v_gene: TRBV7-9; j_gene: TRBJ2-1; CDR3nt: TGTGCCAGCAGCCTAAGGGCGGTACACAATGAGCAGTTCTTC; CDR3aa: CASSLRAVHNEQFF
abundance: NA; d_gene: TRBD2; v_gene: TRBV7-6; j_gene: TRBJ2-7; CDR3nt: TGTGCCAGCAGCGCGGGACTAGCGGCCGAGCAGTACTTC; CDR3aa: CASSAGLAAEQYF
abundance: few; d_gene: TRBD2; v_gene: TRBV20-1; j_gene: TRBJ2-7; CDR3nt: TGCAGTGCCCCCCGACTAGCAGGCTCCTACGAGCAGTACTTC; CDR3aa: CSAPRLAGSYEQYF
abundance: NA; d_gene: NA; v_gene: TRBV6-1; j_gene: TRBJ2-4; CDR3nt: TGTGCCAGCAGAATGGGGGGAGCAAGCATTCAGTACTTC; CDR3aa: CASRMGGASIQYF
abundance: NA; d_gene: TRBD1; v_gene: TRBV11-2; j_gene: TRBJ1-6; CDR3nt: TGTGCCAGCAGCTTATGGCCACCGGGACAGAGCTCCTATAATTCACCCCTCCACTTT; CDR3aa: CASSLWPPGQSSYNSPLHF
abundance: NA; d_gene: NA; v_gene: TRBV20-1; j_gene: TRBJ1-1; CDR3nt: TGCAGTACTACACAGGACGGAAGGAACACTGAAGCTTTCTTT; CDR3aa: CSTTQDGRNTEAFF
abundance: NA; d_gene: NA; v_gene: TRBV29-1; j_gene: TRBJ1-3; CDR3nt: TGCAGCGTTAGTCGCAGCTCTGGAAACACCATATATTTT; CDR3aa: CSVSRSSGNTIYF
abundance: NA; d_gene: TRBD1; v_gene: TRBV30; j_gene: TRBJ1-5; CDR3nt: TGTGCCTGGAGTTCCGGGACAGGGGGACAGCCCCAGCATTTT; CDR3aa: CAWSSGTGGQPQHF
abundance: NA; d_gene: NA; v_gene: TRBV3-1; j_gene: TRBJ1-5; CDR3nt: TGTGCCAGCAGCCAGGGTGCGGGTGGGTATGACTTTCAGCCCCAGCATTTT; CDR3aa: CASSQGAGGYDFQPQHF
abundance: many; d_gene: TRBD1; v_gene: TRBV5-5; j_gene: TRBJ1-6; CDR3nt: TGTGCCAGCAGCTTGTATCTTGGGACAGGGAGAGAACCCCTCCACTTT; CDR3aa: CASSLYLGTGREPLHF
abundance: few; d_gene: NA; v_gene: TRBV12-3/TRBV12-4; j_gene: TRBJ2-1; CDR3nt: TGTGCCAGCAGTTCGGGGTTCAATGAGCAGTTCTTC; CDR3aa: CASSSGFNEQFF
abundance: NA; d_gene: NA; v_gene: TRBV7-9; j_gene: TRBJ2-7; CDR3nt: TGTGCCAGCAGCTCCTCGGGGCAGGGTAAGGGCGAGCAGTACTTC; CDR3aa: CASSSSGQGKGEQYF
abundance: many; d_gene: TRBD2; v_gene: TRBV7-9; j_gene: TRBJ2-3; CDR3nt: TGTGCCAGCAGCCTTGGGACTAGCGGGTTCTCAGATACGCAGTATTTT; CDR3aa: CASSLGTSGFSDTQYF
abundance: few; d_gene: TRBD2; v_gene: TRBV15; j_gene: TRBJ2-3; CDR3nt: TGTGCCACCAGCAGAGATCCCAGAGGAGCGGGAAGTTCAGATACGCAGTATTTT; CDR3aa: CATSRDPRGAGSSDTQYF
abundance: NA; d_gene: TRBD1; v_gene: TRBV30; j_gene: TRBJ2-2; CDR3nt: TGTGCCTGGACAGGGGGTACGAACACCGGGGAGCTGTTTTTT; CDR3aa: CAWTGGTNTGELFF
abundance: NA; d_gene: TRBD1; v_gene: TRBV4-3; j_gene: TRBJ1-1; CDR3nt: TGCGCCAGCAGCCAGGCACGGACAGGGGGCACTGAAGCTTTCTTT; CDR3aa: CASSQARTGGTEAFF
abundance: NA; d_gene: NA; v_gene: TRBV26; j_gene: TRBJ2-7; CDR3nt: TGTGCCAGCAGCCCCCGGGACAGGGGTCGATGGCGGGATAGCTACGAGCAGTACTTC; CDR3aa: CASSPRDRGRWRDSYEQYF
abundance: many; d_gene: TRBD2; v_gene: TRBV12-3/TRBV12-4; j_gene: TRBJ2-7; CDR3nt: TGTGCCAGCAGTTCTAGCGGGGTCTCCTACGAGCAGTACTTC; CDR3aa: CASSSSGVSYEQYF
abundance: NA; d_gene: TRBD1; v_gene: TRBV4-3; j_gene: TRBJ1-4; CDR3nt: TGCGCCAGCAGCCATCTACCAGGGGGGGAAAAACTGTTTTTT; CDR3aa: CASSHLPGGEKLFF
abundance: NA; d_gene: TRBD2; v_gene: TRBV7-2; j_gene: TRBJ2-1; CDR3nt: TGTGCCAGCAGCTTAGGGTCCAGCGGGGGCTTTAATGAGCAGTTCTTC; CDR3aa: CASSLGSSGGFNEQFF
abundance: NA; d_gene: TRBD2; v_gene: TRBV11-2; j_gene: TRBJ2-5; CDR3nt: TGTGCCAGCAGCTCCGGGACTAGCGGGATGGTCGAGACCCAGTACTTC; CDR3aa: CASSSGTSGMVETQYF
abundance: NA; d_gene: TRBD1; v_gene: TRBV7-9; j_gene: TRBJ1-2; CDR3nt: TGTGCCAGCACCGTCGGACAGGATGGCTACACCTTC; CDR3aa: CASTVGQDGYTF
abundance: NA; d_gene: TRBD2; v_gene: TRBV5-6; j_gene: TRBJ2-1; CDR3nt: TGTGCCAGCAGCAGAAGCGGGAGTGATGGCGAGCAGTTCTTC; CDR3aa: CASSRSGSDGEQFF
abundance: NA; d_gene: NA; v_gene: TRBV27; j_gene: TRBJ2-5; CDR3nt: TGTGCCAGCAGTCTTCGGGGGACCAAAGAGACCCAGTACTTC; CDR3aa: CASSLRGTKETQYF
abundance: NA; d_gene: NA; v_gene: TRBV5-1; j_gene: TRBJ2-1; CDR3nt: TGCGCCAGCAGCTTTTACGTGTCAACAGAGGATGAGCAGTTCTTC; CDR3aa: CASSFYVSTEDEQFF
abundance: many; d_gene: NA; v_gene: TRBV4-1; j_gene: TRBJ1-1; CDR3nt: TGCGCCAGCAGCCCCGGGGGTATGAACACTGAAGCTTTCTTT; CDR3aa: CASSPGGMNTEAFF
abundance: few; d_gene: TRBD1; v_gene: TRBV25-1; j_gene: TRBJ2-2; CDR3nt: TGTGCCAGCAGCCTCGGGACAGTGAGAACCGGGGAGCTGTTTTTT; CDR3aa: CASSLGTVRTGELFF
abundance: few; d_gene: NA; v_gene: TRBV4-2; j_gene: TRBJ2-5; CDR3nt: TGTGCCAGCAGCCAGCAGCCCGGGACCAGCCAAGAGACCCAGTACTTC; CDR3aa: CASSQQPGTSQETQYF
abundance: few; d_gene: NA; v_gene: TRBV3-1; j_gene: TRBJ2-5; CDR3nt: TGTGCCAGCAGCCTAAGTCGTGGTAATCAAGAGACCCAGTACTTC; CDR3aa: CASSLSRGNQETQYF